The 28 T cell receptor beta chains below come from one sample, sequenced in a study of PD-1 blockade in classical Hodgkin lymphoma. Time point noted: newly diagnosed, previously untreated cHL patient sample. Assay used: immunoSEQ multiplex PCR; TCRdb lists only in-frame clones, some missing. The sample records some 31,000 clones, roughly 94% being singletons. The material sequenced was peripheral blood mononuclear cells (PBMCs). These TCRs come from a human donor with classical Hodgkin lymphoma.

The chain is built from TRBV9 and TRBJ2-1; 12 positions agree with TRBD2. The ends lost 3 bases at V and 3 bases at J; junction bases unmatched: 1. This CDR3 is 15 amino acids long. Germline assignment: CDR1 SGDLS and CDR2 YYNGEE. In DNA, the CDR3 is TGTGCCAGCAGCGGGGGACTAGCGGGCTACAATGAGCAGTTCTTC. Its protein product is CASSGGLAGYNEQFF.

The J gene is TRBJ1-3, the V gene TRBV5-6; D call uncertain. Trimming cost V 0 bases and J 0 bases, with 16 bases left between them. Germline V gene lookup returns CDR1 SGHDT and CDR2 YYEEEE. This CDR3 region has 18 residues. The CDR3 region is CASSLGPVLKFSGNTIYF. Written as DNA, the CDR3 is TGTGCCAGCAGCTTGGGCCCTGTGCTAAAGTTCTCTGGAAACACCATATATTTT.

V is TRBV12-5 and J is TRBJ1-2; D ambiguous. Trimming cost V 0 bases and J 4 bases, with 15 bases left between them. Germline V lookup: CDR1 LGHNT, CDR2 FRNRAP. The length of the CDR3 is 16 residues. CDR3 sequence: CASGLVLVGNPYGYTF. CDR3 in DNA: TGTGCTAGTGGTTTGGTACTGGTAGGGAACCCCTATGGCTACACCTTC.

This rearrangement joins TRBV27 to TRBJ2-7, with 11 bases that match TRBD1. V was pared by 5 bases and J by 3 bases, with 3 bases of the junction left unmatched. The germline V gene encodes CDR1 MNHEY and CDR2 SMNVEV (reference sequence). The CDR3 covers 14 residues. CDR3 nucleotides: TGTGCCAGCAGTCCGGGGACAGGGGGCTACGAGCAGTACTTC. It codes for CASSPGTGGYEQYF.

V and J are TRBV14 and TRBJ1-2; tentatively, D is TRBD1 (6 bases). Germline V gene lookup returns CDR1 SGHDN and CDR2 FVKESK. This CDR3 is built from 15 residues. The V end lost 6 bases, the J end lost 2 bases, and 16 bases lay between the germline ends. CDR3 region: CASRPKGDPNYGYTF. CDR3 coding DNA: TGTGCCAGCAGACCTAAGGGGGATCCGAACTATGGCTACACCTTC.

This rearrangement joins TRBV5-1 to TRBJ2-3, with 7 bases aligning to TRBD2. Germline assignment: CDR1 SGHRS and CDR2 YFSETQ. The CDR3 is made up of 16 amino acids. J was trimmed by 0 bases and V by 4 bases; bases with no gene match: 8. The CDR3, as DNA: TGCGCCAGCAGCCTCCGGGGGGACTCTAGCACAGATACGCAGTATTTT. Its protein product is CASSLRGDSSTDTQYF.

CDR3 protein: CASSESGLAGGHEQFF. CDR3 DNA: TGTGCCAGCAGCGAATCGGGACTAGCGGGAGGGCATGAGCAGTTCTTC. The chain recombines TRBV6-4 with TRBJ2-1; 16 bases are shared with TRBD2. V gave up 6 bases and J gave up 8 bases; unmatched junction bases: 7. This CDR3 has 16 amino acids. CDR1 is MRHNA, CDR2 SNTAGT, per germline.

This chain links TRBV7-8 with TRBJ2-2, with 9 bases aligning to TRBD1. Germline values: CDR1 SGHVS, CDR2 FQNEAQ. The CDR3 sequence is 15 residues long. V dropped 5 bases and J dropped 3; count of bases not matched to a gene: 4. The CDR3 region is CASSPGTGYTGELFF. The CDR3 nucleotides are TGTGCCAGCAGCCCCGGGACAGGGTACACCGGGGAGCTGTTTTTT.

The V and J genes are TRBV30 and TRBJ2-1; 9 bases map to TRBD2. Germline-derived CDR1 and CDR2 are GTSNPN and SVGIG (reference sequence). The junction had 16 bases not matched to a gene; V was cut back by 7 bases and J by 0 bases. CDR3 length equals 18 residues. CDR3 DNA: TGTGCCTACCTTGCCGACTGGCGGGAGGGCCCCTCCTACAATGAGCAGTTCTTC. Its translation: CAYLADWREGPSYNEQFF.

In this sample, this clone is medium-sized. The chain links TRBV29-1 to TRBJ2-7, with TRBD1 identical over 8 bases. Germline assignment: CDR1 SQVTM and CDR2 ANQGSEA. The CDR3 totals 14 residues. Unmatched junction bases numbered 6, after V lost 1 base and J lost 4 bases. CDR3 sequence: CSVEVRDRMYEQYF. CDR3 sequence (DNA): TGCAGCGTTGAAGTCCGGGACAGGATGTACGAGCAGTACTTC.

The chain couples TRBV6-1 to TRBJ2-3; D gene ambiguous. V lost 2 bases to trimming and J lost 2 bases, with 14 bases between them. CDR1 is MNHNS, CDR2 SASEGT, per germline. This CDR3 has 16 residues. The CDR3 bases are TGTGCCAGCAGTGAACAGGCAGGCTCTTACACAGATACGCAGTATTTT. Protein: CASSEQAGSYTDTQYF.

The chain uses TRBV28 and TRBJ2-7; D may be TRBD1 (6 bases). V was pared by 7 bases and J by 3 bases, with 13 bases between. Germline CDR1 MDHEN, CDR2 SYDVKM. CDR3 size: 13 residues. CDR3 amino acids: CASTKDSNYEQYF. Here the CDR3 DNA reads TGTGCCAGCACCAAGGACAGTAACTACGAGCAGTACTTC. The full variable domain, its missing parts supplied by reference TRBV28 and TRBJ2-7, is DVKVTQSSRYLVKRTGEKVFLECVQDMDHENMFWYRQDPGLGLRLIYFSYDVKMKEKGDIPEGYSVSREKKERFSLILESASTNQTSMYLCASTKDSNYEQYFGPGTRLTVT.

This clone was seen just once. This chain joins TRBV7-3 and TRBJ2-3; perhaps TRBD2 as D (5 bases). With 5 bases removed from V and 7 bases from J, the gap between germline ends came to 13 bases. The CDR3 contains 13 residues. Germline CDR1 is SGHTA and CDR2 is FQGTGA. The CDR3 reads CASSMTTGNTQYF. CDR3 sequence (DNA): TGTGCCAGCAGCATGACGACCGGGAATACGCAGTATTTT.

The rearrangement joins TRBV11-2 to TRBJ2-5, with TRBD1 identical over 8 bases. Germline V gives CDR1 SGHAT, CDR2 FQNNGV. The CDR3 extends over 16 amino acids. V gave up 5 bases and J gave up 3 bases; unmatched junction bases: 11. The CDR3 loop reads CASSPGQGRGEETQYF. Written as DNA, the CDR3 is TGTGCCAGCAGCCCCGGACAGGGTCGTGGGGAAGAGACCCAGTACTTC.

The V gene is TRBV2, the J gene TRBJ2-7; TRBD2 matches 9 bases. The germline CDR1 and CDR2 sequences are SNHLY and FYNNEI. This CDR3 is built from 17 residues. Unmatched junction bases numbered 21, after V lost 11 bases and J lost 4 bases. CDR3 in amino acids: CASSAGSGRAFIYEQYF. The CDR3 DNA reads as TGTGCCTCCTCGGCCGGTAGCGGGAGAGCCTTCATTTACGAGCAGTACTTC.

The rearrangement joins TRBV4-3 to TRBJ1-1; D gene ambiguous. This CDR3 has 14 amino acids. Trimming took 2 bases from V and 4 from J, leaving 11 bases between them. The germline V gene encodes CDR1 LGHNA and CDR2 YSLEER. The CDR3 bases are TGCGCCAGCAGCCAATCGGAGGAGGGCACTGAAGCTTTCTTT. This translates into CASSQSEEGTEAFF.

The rearrangement uses TRBV28 and TRBJ1-5; maybe TRBD1 (5 bases). This CDR3 region has 13 residues. CDR1 is MDHEN, CDR2 SYDVKM, per germline. V gave up 7 bases and J gave up 1 base, with 8 bases separating them. The CDR3 here is CASTRDSNQPQHF. CDR3 sequence (DNA): TGTGCCAGCACACGGGACAGCAATCAGCCCCAGCATTTT.

Written as DNA, the CDR3 is TGTGCCAGCAGCTTAACGGCTAGCGGGGGTTGGGAGCAGTTCTTC. As protein: CASSLTASGGWEQFF. The rearrangement uses TRBV5-4 and TRBJ2-1; 10 bases agree with TRBD2. The V segment lost 2 bases and the J segment 10 bases; nucleotides outside the gene matches: 9. CDR1 and CDR2 from the germline V gene are SGHNT and YYREEE (reference sequence). CDR3 length equals 15 residues.

The chain combines TRBV5-4 with TRBJ1-1; D uncertain. V was shortened by 1 base and J by 4 bases, with 11 bases between the two germline ends. Germline V gene lookup returns CDR1 SGHNT and CDR2 YYREEE (reference sequence). The CDR3 length is 14 residues. This chain's CDR3 is CASSLRRPSTEAFF. For the CDR3, the DNA is TGTGCCAGCAGCTTGAGGCGGCCTAGCACTGAAGCTTTCTTT.

V and J are TRBV4-1 and TRBJ2-7; TRBD1 matches at 9 bases. J was trimmed by 3 bases and V by 1 base; bases with no gene match: 7. The germline CDR1 and CDR2 sequences are MGHRA and YSYEKL. This CDR3 contains 16 residues. The CDR3 bases are TGCGCCAGCAGCCAAGCTCCGGGACAGGGCCACTACGAGCAGTACTTC. Residues: CASSQAPGQGHYEQYF.

This chain joins TRBV6-6 and TRBJ2-4; D unclear. V was cut by 6 bases and J by 9 bases, with 15 bases left in between. This CDR3 is built from 13 residues. Germline assignment: CDR1 MNHNY and CDR2 SVGAGI (reference sequence). DNA of the CDR3: TGTGCCAGCAGCACCTCGACACTCCTCATTCAGTACTTC. Its protein is CASSTSTLLIQYF.

V is TRBV6-1 and J is TRBJ2-1; TRBD2 agrees at 7 bases. CDR3 length: 15 residues. Germline V gives CDR1 MNHNS, CDR2 SASEGT. V dropped 7 bases and J dropped 8; count of bases not matched to a gene: 14. The chain's CDR3 is CASTQREGRSDEQFF. CDR3 DNA sequence: TGTGCCAGCACCCAAAGGGAGGGCCGGTCCGATGAGCAGTTCTTC.

The gene calls are TRBV10-2 and TRBJ2-2; 9 bases map to TRBD1. The germline CDR1 and CDR2 sequences are WSHSY and SAAADI. This CDR3 region has 14 residues. After removal of 10 bases from V and 4 bases from J, the junction contained 7 bases not matched to a gene. The CDR3 nucleotides are TGCGCCACCACAGGGGGCTTGGGCACCGGGGAGCTGTTTTTT. Amino acid sequence: CATTGGLGTGELFF.

V and J are TRBV28 and TRBJ2-5; D gene unclear. Germline V CDR1 and CDR2: MDHEN, SYDVKM. This CDR3 region has 15 residues. Deletions cut 2 bases from V and 1 base from J, with 11 bases between. The CDR3 DNA sequence: TGTGCCAGCAGTTTACCCGCGACCCGCCAAGAGACCCAGTACTTC. This encodes CASSLPATRQETQYF.

The genes are TRBV7-2 and TRBJ1-1, with a tentative D call TRBD1 (5 bases). This CDR3 has 14 residues. Trimming shortened V by 2 bases and J by 6 bases, and 13 bases separated the two germline ends. CDR1 SGHTA and CDR2 FQGNSA come from the germline V gene. CDR3 in DNA: TGTGCCAGCAGCTTAAGAACAGGCGGCCCTGAAGCTTTCTTT. Protein: CASSLRTGGPEAFF.

V gene TRBV25-1 combines with J gene TRBJ1-2; D not certain. This CDR3 comprises 15 residues. V shed 1 base and J shed 0 bases, with 9 bases lying between them. Germline V CDR1 and CDR2: MGHDK, SYGVNS. The CDR3 sequence: CASSEFGSPNYGYTF. The CDR3 DNA reads TGTGCCAGCAGTGAATTTGGCAGTCCTAACTATGGCTACACCTTC.

The chain combines TRBV27 with TRBJ2-7; D might be TRBD1 (6 bases). CDR1 is MNHEY, CDR2 SMNVEV, per germline (reference sequence). V lost 3 bases and J lost 2, with 11 bases in between. The CDR3 runs 14 residues. CDR3 sequence (DNA): TGTGCCAGCAGTTTTGAACAGGGCGCCTACGAGCAGTACTTC. Its protein product is CASSFEQGAYEQYF.

This clone was detected a few times. The chain uses TRBV11-3 and TRBJ2-2, with D unresolved. This CDR3 contains 17 residues. Germline V gene sequence: CDR1 SGHNT, CDR2 YENEEA. V was trimmed by 5 bases and J by 0 bases, leaving 16 bases between them. The CDR3 here is CASSAWFPAPNTGELFF. The CDR3, as DNA: TGTGCCAGCAGCGCCTGGTTTCCGGCCCCGAACACCGGGGAGCTGTTTTTT.